These T cell receptor beta chains were read from a single sample in a study of shared T cell receptors in the human thymus. Assay used: immunoSEQ multiplex PCR; TCRdb lists only in-frame clones, some missing. This sample has hundreds of thousands of clones, with 85% to 90% found just once. This same sample was also part of a study on human thymus T cells.

Sequences were obtained from thymocytes. All receptors come from a boy in the first two years of life with a congenital heart defect. Each CDR3 is given with its conserved first and last residue. A D gene is named only where the DNA matches it firmly. Part of the rows lack a size; the others show once, few, many or a class for expanded clones.

v_gene	d_gene	abundance	len	j_gene	CDR3nt	CDR3aa
TRBV2	TRBD2	once	22	TRBJ2-2	TGTGCCAGCAGTGAAGCTCCCCTCGCTAGCGGGAGTCGTAAGGATAGCACCGGGGAGCTGTTTTTT	CASSEAPLASGSRKDSTGELFF
TRBV4-2	TRBD1	.	20	TRBJ1-5	TGTGCCAGCAGCGGAGTACCGGGACAGGGGGCTCTTGTGGGCAATCAGCCCCAGCATTTT	CASSGVPGQGALVGNQPQHF
TRBV11-3	TRBD2	.	19	TRBJ2-1	TGTGCCAGCAGCTCCCGGACTAGCGGGAGGGGGAGCTCCTACAATGAGCAGTTCTTC	CASSSRTSGRGSSYNEQFF
TRBV10-1	.	.	14	TRBJ2-3	TGCGCCAGCAGCCCCCTGAAACGGACAGATACGCAGTATTTT	CASSPLKRTDTQYF
TRBV10-3	TRBD1	.	13	TRBJ1-5	TGTGCCACTTCCCCACAGGGGAATCAGCCCCAGCATTTT	CATSPQGNQPQHF
TRBV2	TRBD2	.	17	TRBJ2-5	TGTGCCAGCAGTGGGACTAGCGGGAGGGGTTTGAAACAGACCCAGTACTTC	CASSGTSGRGLKQTQYF
TRBV4-3	.	.	16	TRBJ1-3	TGCGCCAGCAGCCAAGATCCTGCAGGATCTGGAAACACCATATATTTT	CASSQDPAGSGNTIYF
TRBV7-4	TRBD2	.	15	TRBJ2-7	TGTGCCAGCAGCCCCGGGACTAGCGGACACTACGAGCAGTACTTC	CASSPGTSGHYEQYF
TRBV5-4	TRBD2	.	18	TRBJ2-7	TGTGCCAGCAGCTTGGGACCACTATCGGGCGGGGGGTCCTACGAGCAGTACTTC	CASSLGPLSGGGSYEQYF
TRBV27	.	.	14	TRBJ2-7	TGTGCCAGCAGTCCCTCCCGGGATGGGTACGAGCAGTACTTC	CASSPSRDGYEQYF
TRBV7-9	.	.	16	TRBJ2-1	TGTGCCAGCAGCTTAGAAGCGAGCAGCTCCTACAATGAGCAGTTCTTC	CASSLEASSSYNEQFF
TRBV28	TRBD1	few	18	TRBJ2-5	TGTGCCAGCAGTTTCCGGGACAGGTGGGGGAGGAACCAAGAGACCCAGTACTTC	CASSFRDRWGRNQETQYF
TRBV10-2	TRBD2	few	14	TRBJ2-7	TGCGCCAGCAGTGGGACTAGCGGTCCCTACGAGCAGTACTTC	CASSGTSGPYEQYF
TRBV4-1	.	.	15	TRBJ1-4	TGCGCCAGCAGCCAAGATGTGGAGGCGGATGAAAAACTGTTTTTT	CASSQDVEADEKLFF
TRBV7-2	TRBD2	.	17	TRBJ2-5	TGTGCCAGCAGCTTAGCCCCTAGCGGGAGAACCACAGAGACCCAGTACTTC	CASSLAPSGRTTETQYF
TRBV7-9	.	few	14	TRBJ2-2	TGTGCCAGCAGGGCTAACGGGAGCTCCGGGGAGCTGTTTTTT	CASRANGSSGELFF
TRBV11-3	TRBD1	once	17	TRBJ1-2	TGTGCCAGCAGCTCCGGACAGGGGGCACGAGCTAACTATGGCTACACCTTC	CASSSGQGARANYGYTF
TRBV7-9	TRBD2	.	13	TRBJ2-5	TGTGCCAGCCGGACTAGCGGCCAAGAGACCCAGTACTTC	CASRTSGQETQYF
TRBV13	.	once	11	TRBJ2-7	TGTGCCAGCAGCCATTCCTACGAGCAGTACTTC	CASSHSYEQYF
TRBV28	.	.	17	TRBJ2-7	TGTGCCAGCAGTTTACCCCTCTACAGTGAACAAGCCTACGAGCAGTACTTC	CASSLPLYSEQAYEQYF
TRBV27	.	.	18	TRBJ2-1	TGTGCCAGCACCCGGACCGGGACTCCACAGTCCTCCTACAATGAGCAGTTCTTC	CASTRTGTPQSSYNEQFF
TRBV15	TRBD2	.	18	TRBJ2-1	TGTGCCACCAGCAGGCCACCTTGTAGGCTAGCGGGAGGGCCTCGGCAGTTCTTC	CATSRPPCRLAGGPRQFF
TRBV7-9	TRBD2	.	18	TRBJ2-3	TGTGCCAGCAGCCCAAACTCGAGTCTGCGGGAGGGCCTATATACGCAGTATTTT	CASSPNSSLREGLYTQYF
TRBV7-9	TRBD1	.	18	TRBJ1-2	TGTGCCAGCAGCTTAACCCTAAGACAGGGGCCCGGCGGGGGTGGCTACACCTTC	CASSLTLRQGPGGGGYTF
TRBV6-1	TRBD1	once	16	TRBJ1-2	TGTGCCAGCAGTGACCGACTACCAGGGGGCTCCTATGGCTACACCTTC	CASSDRLPGGSYGYTF
TRBV5-6	.	.	13	TRBJ2-7	TGTGCCAGCAGCTCCCCGGCTAGACCCGAGCAGTACTTC	CASSSPARPEQYF
TRBV27	.	.	14	TRBJ2-7	TGTGCCAGCAGTTCCCCCGCAGGGGGGTACGAGCAGTACTTC	CASSSPAGGYEQYF
TRBV7-9	.	.	12	TRBJ1-1	TGTGCCAGCAGGAGGGTGAACACTGAAGCTTTCTTT	CASRRVNTEAFF
TRBV4-1	TRBD1	.	17	TRBJ1-1	TGCGCCAGCAGCCCCTCCAGGGACGGGCAGGGGGGCACTGAAGCTTTCTTT	CASSPSRDGQGGTEAFF
TRBV5-1	TRBD2	.	15	TRBJ2-1	TGCGCCAGCAGCTCGAAACTAGCGGGGGACAATGAGCAGTTCTTC	CASSSKLAGDNEQFF
TRBV4-2	.	.	16	TRBJ2-3	TGTGCCAGCAGCCAAGAAGGGCAGGGAAACACAGATACGCAGTATTTT	CASSQEGQGNTDTQYF
TRBV6-6	.	.	13	TRBJ2-7	TGTGCCAGCAGTTACTCGGCCGACTACGAGCAGTACTTC	CASSYSADYEQYF
TRBV30	.	.	19	TRBJ2-3	TGTGCCTGGAGGATTCCCATGGGCCTGGTATTGGGGAATAGGGGTGCGCAGTATTTT	CAWRIPMGLVLGNRGAQYF
TRBV19	.	.	16	TRBJ2-1	TGTGCCAGTAGTGACACACAGGGGGGGGTTTTCAATGAGCAGTTCTTC	CASSDTQGGVFNEQFF
TRBV18	TRBD1	.	14	TRBJ1-5	TGTGCCAGCTCACGGGACAGGACCAATCAGCCCCAGCATTTT	CASSRDRTNQPQHF
TRBV18	TRBD2	once	17	TRBJ2-2	TGTGCCAGCTCATCCGGACTAGCGGGACAGAACACCGGGGAGCTGTTTTTT	CASSSGLAGQNTGELFF
TRBV2	TRBD2	few	16	TRBJ2-7	TGTGCCAGCAGAGGGATACTAGCGGGTCTTACCTACGAGCAGTACTTC	CASRGILAGLTYEQYF
TRBV4-3	.	.	16	TRBJ2-4	TGCGCCAGCAGCCAAGATTTTGGACTTGCCAAAAACATTCAGTACTTC	CASSQDFGLAKNIQYF
TRBV7-2	.	.	16	TRBJ1-1	TGTGCCAGCAGCTTAGGGGCTCGTGGTGGGAGCACTGAAGCTTTCTTT	CASSLGARGGSTEAFF
TRBV5-1	TRBD2	.	16	TRBJ2-1	TGCGCCAGCAGCGGGACTAGCGGGAGGGCCGTAGATGAGCAGTTCTTC	CASSGTSGRAVDEQFF
TRBV7-9	.	once	14	TRBJ2-3	TGTGCCAGCAGTAGGCACAGGAGGGCAGATACGCAGTATTTT	CASSRHRRADTQYF
TRBV5-6	TRBD1	once	16	TRBJ2-7	TGTGCCAGCAGCTTGAATTCCGGGACAGCGACCTACGAGCAGTACTTC	CASSLNSGTATYEQYF
TRBV4-1	.	.	16	TRBJ2-5	TGCGCCAGCAGCCAAGGTGTAATAGCGGAGAAAGAGACCCAGTACTTC	CASSQGVIAEKETQYF
TRBV27	.	once	16	TRBJ2-6	TGTGCCAGCAGCCCCCCTACAGGGAGTGGGGCCAACGTCCTGACTTTC	CASSPPTGSGANVLTF
TRBV7-2	.	.	13	TRBJ2-7	TGTGCCAGCAGCAAAAACATCTCCTACGAGCAGTACTTC	CASSKNISYEQYF
TRBV29-1	.	.	14	TRBJ1-1	TGCAGCGTTGAAGGCCCCCCCGGGGGGACTGAAGCTTTCTTT	CSVEGPPGGTEAFF
TRBV30	TRBD1	.	17	TRBJ1-5	TGTGCCTGGAGTGGTCCAGGGGGACAGGATAGCAATCAGCCCCAGCATTTT	CAWSGPGGQDSNQPQHF
TRBV12-5	.	.	14	TRBJ2-1	TGTGCTAGTGGTCCCTCTGGGGGCCCCGATGAGCAGTTCTTC	CASGPSGGPDEQFF
TRBV9	.	.	14	TRBJ2-1	TGTGCCAGCAGCGTAGCTACGAGGAAGGCTGAGCAGTTCTTC	CASSVATRKAEQFF
TRBV4-2	TRBD2	.	18	TRBJ2-2	TGTGCCAGCAGCCAAGAGTGGTGCGCTAGCGGGAGGCCCGGGGAGCTGTTTTTT	CASSQEWCASGRPGELFF
TRBV27	TRBD1	.	19	TRBJ2-2	TGTGCCAGCAGTCCTACCCCTCCTGGACAGGGGGCTGACACCGGGGAGCTGTTTTTT	CASSPTPPGQGADTGELFF
TRBV15	TRBD1	.	17	TRBJ2-1	TGTGCCACCAGTCCGGCGTTATGGGACAGGGATCCCAATGAGCAGTTCTTC	CATSPALWDRDPNEQFF
TRBV19	.	.	13	TRBJ1-5	TGTGCCAGTAGTATTGCCAGGGGACAGCCCCAGCATTTT	CASSIARGQPQHF
TRBV19	.	.	16	TRBJ2-6	TGTGCCAGTAGTATAGAGCCGGGTTCTGGGGCCAACGTCCTGACTTTC	CASSIEPGSGANVLTF
TRBV10-1	.	.	13	TRBJ2-1	TGCGCCAGCAGTAACAAGAGGTACAATGAGCAGTTCTTC	CASSNKRYNEQFF
TRBV4-3	TRBD2	.	16	TRBJ2-7	TGCGCCAGCAGCCAAGGCTCAAGCGGGACCCCCTCCCAGCAGTACTTC	CASSQGSSGTPSQQYF
TRBV27	TRBD1	.	15	TRBJ2-6	TGTGCCAGCAGGGGACAGCCCCCTGGGGCCAACGTCCTGACTTTC	CASRGQPPGANVLTF